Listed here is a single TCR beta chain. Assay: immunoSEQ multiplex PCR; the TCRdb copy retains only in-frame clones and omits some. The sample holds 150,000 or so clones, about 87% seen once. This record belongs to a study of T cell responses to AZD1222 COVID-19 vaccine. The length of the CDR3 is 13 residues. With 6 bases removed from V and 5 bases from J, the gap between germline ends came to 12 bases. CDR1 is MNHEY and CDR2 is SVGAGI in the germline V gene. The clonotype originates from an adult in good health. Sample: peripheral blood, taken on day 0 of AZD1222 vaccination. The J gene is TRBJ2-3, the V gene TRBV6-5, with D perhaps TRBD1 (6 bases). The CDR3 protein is CASSLDSQDTQYF. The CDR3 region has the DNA TGTGCCAGCAGCCTGGACAGTCAAGATACGCAGTATTTT.